What follows is one T cell receptor beta chain and its context. These data are taken from a study of blood T cell dynamics during melanoma immunotherapy. Method: immunoSEQ multiplex PCR; TCRdb's copy keeps in-frame clones and lacks some. Counted here are roughly 8,900 clones, roughly nine tenths occurring once; the ten biggest clones make up about 6%. Specified time point: week 3, after first cycle of checkpoint inhibitor. The origin of this receptor is a human donor with melanoma. Material: blood, obtained from a patient treated with checkpoint blockade.

The CDR3 is CASSQMDGNQYTGELFF. The CDR3 region has the DNA TGTGCCAGCAGTCAAATGGACGGTAACCAGTACACCGGGGAGCTGTTTTTT. The chain joins TRBV5-8 to TRBJ2-2; D gene uncertain. Trimming took 5 bases from V and 3 from J, leaving 20 bases between them. The germline gives CDR1 SGHTS, CDR2 YDEGEE. The CDR3 is 17 amino acids.